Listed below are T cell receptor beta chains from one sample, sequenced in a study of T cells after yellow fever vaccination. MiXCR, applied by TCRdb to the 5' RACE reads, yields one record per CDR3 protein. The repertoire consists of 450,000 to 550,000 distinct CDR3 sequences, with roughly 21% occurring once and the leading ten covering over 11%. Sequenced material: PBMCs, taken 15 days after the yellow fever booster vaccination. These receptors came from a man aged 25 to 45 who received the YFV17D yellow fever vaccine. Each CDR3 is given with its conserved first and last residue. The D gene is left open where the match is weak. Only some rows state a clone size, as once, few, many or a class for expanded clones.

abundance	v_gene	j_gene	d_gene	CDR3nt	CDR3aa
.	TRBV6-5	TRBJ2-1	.	TGTGCCAGCAGTTACGGCCTTTACAATGAGCAGTTCTTC	CASSYGLYNEQFF
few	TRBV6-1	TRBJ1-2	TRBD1	TGTGCCAGCAGTGTACAGGGGGCCCGCAATGGCTACACCTTC	CASSVQGARNGYTF
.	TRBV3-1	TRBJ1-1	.	TGTGCCAGCAGCCATGAATACACAGGGGCTTTCTTT	CASSHEYTGAFF
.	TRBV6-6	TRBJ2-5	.	TGTGCCAGCCGTGTTCGGGTTGCTTGGACCCAGTACTTC	CASRVRVAWTQYF
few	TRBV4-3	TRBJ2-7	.	TGCGCCAGCAGCCAAGATCTCAGGACTGACTACGAGCAGTACTTC	CASSQDLRTDYEQYF
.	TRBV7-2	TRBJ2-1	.	TGTGCCAGCAGCTTCATAGCGGCTAGCTACGGTGAGCAGTTCTTC	CASSFIAASYGEQFF
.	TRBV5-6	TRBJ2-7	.	TGTGCCAGCACCCAAGTATCGAGCGGCTACGAGCAGTACTTC	CASTQVSSGYEQYF
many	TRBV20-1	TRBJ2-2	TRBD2	TGCAGTGCCCCCCTTTGGGGTTCTAGCGGGACCTCCCCGAACACCGGGGAGCTGTTTTTT	CSAPLWGSSGTSPNTGELFF
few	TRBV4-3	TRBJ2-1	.	TGCGCCAGCAGCCAATCTGGGTGGGACCTGCAGTTCTTC	CASSQSGWDLQFF
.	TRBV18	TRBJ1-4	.	TGTGCCAGCTCACAAGGGATGGGATCTGAAAAACTGTTTTTT	CASSQGMGSEKLFF
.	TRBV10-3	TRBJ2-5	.	TGTGCCATCAGTGAGTCTATTCAGGGTCGAGAGACCCAGTACTTC	CAISESIQGRETQYF
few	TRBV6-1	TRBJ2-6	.	TGTGCCAGCAGCTCTCCACTCCCGTCCCCTCCGCTGGGGGCCAACGTCCTGACTTTC	CASSSPLPSPPLGANVLTF
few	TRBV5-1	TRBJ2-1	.	TGCGCCAGCAGCTTTCAGAGCGTCTCGTGGGAGCAGTTCTTC	CASSFQSVSWEQFF
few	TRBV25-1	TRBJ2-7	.	TGTGCCAGTCCCTACGAGCAGTACTTC	CASPYEQYF
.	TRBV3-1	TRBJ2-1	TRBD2	TGTGCCAGCAGCCAAGAAGGACTAGCGGGAAATGAGCAGTTCTTC	CASSQEGLAGNEQFF
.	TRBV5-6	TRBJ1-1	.	TGTGCCAGCAGCTTGGATGACCGGGGGGGTGTTGAAGCTTTCTTT	CASSLDDRGGVEAFF
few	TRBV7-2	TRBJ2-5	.	TGTGCCAGCAGCTTAGGGCGAAATAGGGGGGTATGGGAGACCCAGTACTTC	CASSLGRNRGVWETQYF
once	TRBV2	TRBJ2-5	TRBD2	TGTGCCAGCAGTGAAATGGCGGGAGGCCTTCAAGAGACCCAGTACTTC	CASSEMAGGLQETQYF
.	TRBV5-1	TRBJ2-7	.	TGCGCCAGCAGCTTCGGCGGGAACTCCTACGAGCAGTACTTC	CASSFGGNSYEQYF
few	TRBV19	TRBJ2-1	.	TGTGCCAGTAGTACCCGTGGCAGGGGCTACAATGAGCAGTTCTTC	CASSTRGRGYNEQFF
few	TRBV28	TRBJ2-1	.	TGTGCCAGCAGTCCGGGGTCAGGGGGGTTCGACAATGAGCAGTTCTTC	CASSPGSGGFDNEQFF
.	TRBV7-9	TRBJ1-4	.	TGTGCCAGCAGCTTAGAAACAGTGTTTCAAAATGAAAAACTGTTTTTT	CASSLETVFQNEKLFF
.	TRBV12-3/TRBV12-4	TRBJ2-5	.	TGTGCCAGCACCGTAGACGCGCAAGAGACCCAGTACTTC	CASTVDAQETQYF
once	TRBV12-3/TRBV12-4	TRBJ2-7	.	TGTGCCAGCAGTTTGTTAGGGGGAGTTTCCTACGAGCAGTACTTC	CASSLLGGVSYEQYF
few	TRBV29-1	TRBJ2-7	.	TGCAGCGTAGCCCCGGGACTTATCTACGAGCAGTACTTC	CSVAPGLIYEQYF
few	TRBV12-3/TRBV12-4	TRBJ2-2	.	TGTGCCAGCATCGCAGTACTAGTTCGCGCCGGGGAGCTGTTTTTT	CASIAVLVRAGELFF
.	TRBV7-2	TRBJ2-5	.	TGTGCCAGCAGCTCGAGCGCAAGAGAGACCCAGTACTTC	CASSSSARETQYF
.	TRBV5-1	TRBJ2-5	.	TGCGCCGGCAGCTTGGTGGCGCAGGGAGAGACCCAGTACTTC	CAGSLVAQGETQYF
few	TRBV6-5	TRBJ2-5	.	TGTGCCAGCAGTTTCGGACGGTCCGGAGAGACCCAGTACTTC	CASSFGRSGETQYF
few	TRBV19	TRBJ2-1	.	TGTGCCAGTAGTTTCAGCGGGTATTACAATGAGCAGTTCTTC	CASSFSGYYNEQFF
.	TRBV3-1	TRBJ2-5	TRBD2	TGTGCCAGCAGCCCCAAGGCTCCGGGACTAGCGAAAAGAGAGACCCAGTACTTC	CASSPKAPGLAKRETQYF
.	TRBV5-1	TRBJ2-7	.	TGCGCCAGCAGCTTGGCATCGCGGGGATACTACGAGCAGTACTTC	CASSLASRGYYEQYF
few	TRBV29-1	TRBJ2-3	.	TGCAGCGTTATCGATCCGACCGCGGACACAGATACGCAGTATTTT	CSVIDPTADTDTQYF
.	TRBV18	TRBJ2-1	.	TGTGCCAGCTCACCACAGATGAGTTCCAGCGGTGAGCAGTTCTTC	CASSPQMSSSGEQFF
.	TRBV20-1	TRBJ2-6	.	TGCAGTGCTAGGGTACTTACCGGGGCCAACGTCCTGACTTTC	CSARVLTGANVLTF
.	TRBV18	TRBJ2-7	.	TGTGCCAGCTCACTCGTGGGGGGTCCCACCTACGAGCAGTACTTC	CASSLVGGPTYEQYF
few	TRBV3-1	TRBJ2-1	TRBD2	TGTGCCAGCAGCCGGCGGGAGGGCTATGGTGAGCAGTTCTTC	CASSRREGYGEQFF
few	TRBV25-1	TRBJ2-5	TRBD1	TGTGCCAGCAGTGACCCAACCAGGGGGCTTGAGACCCAGTACTTC	CASSDPTRGLETQYF
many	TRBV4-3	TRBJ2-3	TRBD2	TGCGCCAGCAGCCAGGATTCTTTCGGGAGGGGAGATACGCAGTATTTT	CASSQDSFGRGDTQYF
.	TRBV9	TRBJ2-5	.	TGTGCCAGCAGCGTAGCTATAGCTTCGGGGACCCAGTACTTC	CASSVAIASGTQYF
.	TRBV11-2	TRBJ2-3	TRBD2	TGTGCCAGCAGCTCTGGACTAGCGGGGCCCGCCTACACAGATACGCAGTATTTT	CASSSGLAGPAYTDTQYF
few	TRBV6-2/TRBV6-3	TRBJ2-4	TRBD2	TGTGCCAGCAGTGACGGACTAGCGGGAGTTGCCAAAAACATTCAGTACTTC	CASSDGLAGVAKNIQYF
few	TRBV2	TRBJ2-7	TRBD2	TGTGCTCAGACGGCGGGAGGCTTCGAGCAGTACTTC	CAQTAGGFEQYF
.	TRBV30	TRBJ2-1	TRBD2	TGTGCCTGGTCAGCGGGAGCGAGCCAGTTCTTC	CAWSAGASQFF
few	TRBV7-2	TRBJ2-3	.	TGTGCCAGCAGCCGATTCTCAGGTAGCACAGATACGCAGTATTTT	CASSRFSGSTDTQYF
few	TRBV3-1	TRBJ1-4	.	TGTGCCAGCAGCCAAGTTGGGGAGAAGATGTTTTTT	CASSQVGEKMFF
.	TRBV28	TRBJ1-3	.	TGTGCCAGCAGTGATGGACAAATTGGAAACACCATATATTTT	CASSDGQIGNTIYF
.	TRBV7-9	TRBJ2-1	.	TGTGCCAGCGCCCAAAGGGAGCAGTTCTTC	CASAQREQFF
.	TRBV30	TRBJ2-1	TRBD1	TGTGCCTGGGCAACAGGGGGTGCCTACAATGAGCAGTTCTTC	CAWATGGAYNEQFF